This T cell receptor (beta chain) was sequenced for a study of cytomegalovirus exposure and HLA in healthy donors. PCR used 60 Vbeta primers and 13 Jbeta primers. Produced via immunoSEQ multiplex PCR; TCRdb's table is partial and in-frame only. The data hold 150,000 to 200,000 clones, with about 75% observed a single time. Study-wide findings and caveats: Association of 16,951 TCR beta sequences with HLA alleles was found at 0.05 false discovery rate in a later analysis.

The V gene lost 6 bases and the J gene lost 4 bases, with 2 bases spanning the gap. CDR3 length equals 10 residues. Germline V gives CDR1 LGHNT, CDR2 FRNRAP. Concerning this clone itself: Antigen: not known.

The receptor was derived from a male donor in good health and CMV-seropositive. The source material was PBMCs. J is TRBJ2-3 and V is TRBV12-5; D gene unclear. In nucleotides, the CDR3 is TGTGCTAGTGGCGCAGATACGCAGTATTTT. This codes for CASGADTQYF.